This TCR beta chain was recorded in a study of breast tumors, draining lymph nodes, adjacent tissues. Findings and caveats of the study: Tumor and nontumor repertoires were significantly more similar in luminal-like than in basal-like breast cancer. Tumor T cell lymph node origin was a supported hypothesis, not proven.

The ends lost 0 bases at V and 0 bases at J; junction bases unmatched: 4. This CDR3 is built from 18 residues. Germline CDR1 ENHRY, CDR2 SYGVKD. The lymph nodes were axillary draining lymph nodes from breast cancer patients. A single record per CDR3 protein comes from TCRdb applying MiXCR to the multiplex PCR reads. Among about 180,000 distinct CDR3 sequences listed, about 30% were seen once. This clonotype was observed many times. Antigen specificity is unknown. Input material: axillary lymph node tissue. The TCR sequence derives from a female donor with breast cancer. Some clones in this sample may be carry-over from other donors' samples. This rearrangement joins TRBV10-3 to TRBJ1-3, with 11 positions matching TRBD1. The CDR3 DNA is TGTGCCATCAGTGAGTCGGGGACAGGGGGATTCTCTGGAAACACCATATATTTT. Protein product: CAISESGTGGFSGNTIYF.